Below are 32 T cell receptor beta chains sequenced from a single sample in a study of T cell responses to AZD1222 COVID-19 vaccine. Method: immunoSEQ multiplex PCR; TCRdb's copy keeps in-frame clones and lacks some. The data show about 100,000 clones, around nine tenths seen once. Sequencing used peripheral blood, obtained on day 0 of AZD1222 vaccination. The receptors were gathered from an adult in good health.

V usage is TRBV7-8 and J usage is TRBJ1-1; no definite D call. V dropped 1 base and J dropped 4 bases, with 7 bases sitting between them. Per the germline V gene, CDR1 is SGHVS and CDR2 is FQNEAQ. The CDR3 sequence is 13 residues long. This CDR3 reads CASSLDSSTEAFF. CDR3 nucleotides: TGTGCCAGCAGCTTAGATTCTAGCACTGAAGCTTTCTTT.

The chain combines TRBV19 with TRBJ1-2, with D unclear. Trimming pared 3 bases from V and 2 bases from J, leaving 13 bases between. This CDR3 is built from 15 residues. Germline values: CDR1 LNHDA, CDR2 SQIVND (reference sequence). CDR3 nucleotides: TGTGCCAGTAGTATTGGGCACGGATACAACTATGGCTACACCTTC. Residues: CASSIGHGYNYGYTF.

V usage is TRBV2 and J usage is TRBJ2-3; 9 nucleotides line up with TRBD1. This CDR3 spans 15 amino acids. Germline trimming cut 4 bases from V and 6 bases from J; bases unmatched to any gene: 8. The V gene's germline CDR1 is SNHLY and CDR2 FYNNEI. CDR3 region: CASSVNRGLQDTQYF. CDR3 nucleotide sequence: TGTGCCAGCAGTGTAAACAGGGGGCTACAGGATACGCAGTATTTT.

CDR3 residues: CASSSSGPINYGYTF. CDR3 sequence (DNA): TGTGCCAGCAGCTCCTCCGGGCCCATTAACTATGGCTACACCTTC. The chain employs TRBV7-8 and TRBJ1-2; D call uncertain. This CDR3 is built from 15 residues. V gave up 4 bases and J gave up 1 base, with 13 bases separating them. In germline, CDR1 is SGHVS, CDR2 FQNEAQ.

The CDR3 DNA reads as TGTGCCAGTAGTGCCCCGGCAGGGACAACTAATGAAAAACTGTTTTTT. Protein product: CASSAPAGTTNEKLFF. The rearrangement joins TRBV19 to TRBJ1-4; TRBD1 might be the D (5 bases). The CDR3 covers 16 residues. Germline V gene sequence: CDR1 LNHDA, CDR2 SQIVND (reference sequence). V dropped 5 bases and J dropped 0 bases, with 13 bases sitting between them. The entire variable domain, with the rest obtained from reference TRBV19 and TRBJ1-4, is as follows: DGGITQSPKYLFRKEGQNVTLSCEQNLNHDAMYWYRQDPGQGLRLIYYSQIVNDFQKGDIAEGYSVSREKKESFPLTVTSAQKNPTAFYLCASSAPAGTTNEKLFFGSGTQLSVL.

The count of this clone is one. The rearrangement joins TRBV3-1 (or the pseudogene TRBV3-2) to TRBJ2-3, with a weak D call TRBD2 (5 bases). The CDR3 runs to 15 residues. V lost 0 bases, J lost 6 bases, and 13 bases lay in between. Germline CDR1 and CDR2: LGHDT and YNNKEL (reference sequence). CDR3 DNA sequence: TGTGCCAGCAGCCAAGAGATACTAGTGTTGGATACGCAGTATTTT. Protein sequence: CASSQEILVLDTQYF.

The chain is built from TRBV6-5 and TRBJ1-2; TRBD1 is a possible D gene (6 bases). Trimming left V 8 bases short and J 6 bases short, with 16 bases between. Germline CDR1 and CDR2: MNHEY and SVGAGI. The CDR3 spans 13 residues. CDR3 protein: CASGSHREHGYTF. The CDR3 DNA sequence: TGTGCCAGCGGATCCCACAGGGAGCATGGCTACACCTTC.

The chain carries TRBV11-3 and TRBJ2-1, with TRBD2 identical over 7 bases. The CDR3 extends over 14 amino acids. J lost 1 base, V lost 8 bases, and 5 bases had no gene match. CDR1 is SGHNT, CDR2 YENEEA, per germline. CDR3 sequence reads: CASGEGRSYNEQFF. CDR3 DNA: TGTGCCAGCGGGGAGGGGAGATCCTACAATGAGCAGTTCTTC.

The rearrangement links TRBV5-1 to TRBJ1-1; TRBD1 matches 9 bases. This CDR3 has 16 residues. Germline V gives CDR1 SGHRS, CDR2 YFSETQ. Trimming took 0 bases from V and 4 from J; bases not matched to a gene: 7. CDR3 nucleotide sequence: TGCGCCAGCAGCTTGGCGAACAGGGGGCGAAGCACTGAAGCTTTCTTT. Protein sequence: CASSLANRGRSTEAFF.

This sequence joins TRBV29-1 and TRBJ2-7, with TRBD2 identical over 7 bases. Germline V gene lookup returns CDR1 SQVTM and CDR2 ANQGSEA. V lost 3 bases and J lost 2; bases outside the gene matches: 7. This CDR3 has 14 residues. CDR3 in amino acids: CSVEGPSGTYEQYF. CDR3 sequence (DNA): TGCAGCGTTGAGGGGCCTAGCGGTACCTACGAGCAGTACTTC.

The rearrangement joins TRBV29-1 to TRBJ2-3, with TRBD1 matching over 10 bases. Germline values: CDR1 SQVTM, CDR2 ANQGSEA. The V and J ends lost 7 bases and 4 bases, in that order; junction bases with no gene match: 5. The CDR3 runs 13 residues. As DNA, the CDR3 is TGCAGCGCCCTGACAGGGGGCGCAGATACGCAGTATTTT. Translation gives CSALTGGADTQYF.

The rearrangement joins TRBV2 to TRBJ2-2, with TRBD2 matching 13 bases. Germline values: CDR1 SNHLY, CDR2 FYNNEI. The CDR3 loop spans 15 amino acids. The V and J ends lost 8 bases and 6 bases, in that order; junction bases with no gene match: 6. This CDR3 is CASRGLAGVAGELFF. CDR3 sequence (DNA): TGTGCCAGCCGAGGACTAGCGGGGGTCGCCGGGGAGCTGTTTTTT.

The chain combines TRBV7-9 with TRBJ2-3; D gene ambiguous. This CDR3 comprises 15 residues. Between the trimmed V and J ends, which lost 1 base and 6 bases, there was a span of 14 bases. Germline V CDR1 and CDR2: SEHNR, FQNEAQ (reference sequence). The CDR3 region is CASSLGWSVRDTQYF. The CDR3 DNA reads TGTGCCAGCAGCTTAGGTTGGTCGGTGCGGGATACGCAGTATTTT.

The CDR3 reads CASSQDRGHGSYEQYF. The CDR3 DNA sequence: TGTGCCAGCAGCCAAGATCGCGGACACGGCTCCTACGAGCAGTACTTC. This chain connects TRBV3-1 (or the pseudogene TRBV3-2) to TRBJ2-7; D perhaps matches TRBD1 (5 bases). Germline V lookup: CDR1 LGHDT, CDR2 YNNKEL (reference sequence). V shed 0 bases and J shed 0 bases, with 12 bases lying between them. The CDR3 totals 16 residues.

The chain is built from TRBV2 and TRBJ2-2; D unresolved. Trimming took 3 bases from V and 3 from J, leaving 11 bases between them. CDR1 SNHLY and CDR2 FYNNEI come from the germline V gene. The CDR3 has 15 residues. Here the CDR3 DNA reads TGTGCCAGCAGTGAGCGGCAGTCGTACACCGGGGAGCTGTTTTTT. Translating it yields CASSERQSYTGELFF.

This chain links TRBV7-5 with TRBJ2-2. TRBV7-5 is labeled a pseudogene. This CDR3 contains 17 residues. The CDR3 coding sequence is TGTGTCAGAAGCTTAACTGTCGGAAACCAAGGGTACAGGGAGCTGTTTTTT. Residues: CVRSLTVGNQGYRELFF.

The chain recombines TRBV6-5 with TRBJ1-5, with a weak D call TRBD1 (5 bases). CDR1 is MNHEY and CDR2 is SVGAGI in the germline V gene. The CDR3 runs 15 residues. V was pared by 6 bases and J by 0 bases, with 12 bases between. The CDR3 sequence: CASSAGTSSNQPQHF. The CDR3 DNA sequence: TGTGCCAGCAGCGCCGGGACGTCTAGCAATCAGCCCCAGCATTTT.

The genes are TRBV7-9 and TRBJ2-7; 9 nucleotides align to TRBD2. The CDR3 runs 15 residues. V lost 5 bases to trimming and J lost 3 bases; unmatched junction nucleotides: 8. CDR1 SEHNR and CDR2 FQNEAQ come from the germline V gene (reference sequence). The CDR3 sequence is CASSGQRGAYYEQYF. Here the CDR3 DNA reads TGTGCCAGCAGCGGGCAGCGGGGGGCTTACTACGAGCAGTACTTC.

This chain links TRBV14 with TRBJ2-3; TRBD1 might be the D (6 bases). Germline V CDR1 and CDR2: SGHDN, FVKESK. V was clipped by 0 bases and J by 1 base, with 8 bases between them. This CDR3 spans 15 amino acids. CDR3 nucleotides: TGTGCCAGCAGCCAAGAACACAGGGGCACAGATACGCAGTATTTT. Translated: CASSQEHRGTDTQYF. The full variable domain, completed using reference TRBV14 and TRBJ2-3, is EAGVTQFPSHSVIEKGQTVTLRCDPISGHDNLYWYRRVMGKEIKFLLHFVKESKQDESGMPNNRFLAERTGGTYSTLKVQPAELEDSGVYFCASSQEHRGTDTQYFGPGTRLTVL.

This chain links TRBV7-9 with TRBJ1-5; D is unclear. The CDR3 runs to 11 residues. V lost 0 bases, J lost 9 bases, and 3 bases lay in between. Germline values: CDR1 SEHNR, CDR2 FQNEAQ (reference sequence). The CDR3 DNA is TGTGCCAGCAGCTTAGCGGGGCCCCAGCATTTT. Its translation is CASSLAGPQHF.

This clone has only one observation. The V gene is TRBV4-1, the J gene TRBJ1-2; D unclear. Trimming removed 3 bases at V and 4 bases at J, with 18 bases between. In germline, CDR1 is MGHRA, CDR2 YSYEKL. This CDR3 has 16 residues. The CDR3 nucleotides read TGCGCCAGCAGCCATGGTCGGGCACGAGGCTCCTATGGCTACACCTTC. Amino acids: CASSHGRARGSYGYTF.

The V gene is TRBV27, the J gene TRBJ2-6; a possible D gene is TRBD2 (7 bases). The germline V and J ends were trimmed by 2 bases and 2 bases, with 10 bases remaining between them. Germline values: CDR1 MNHEY, CDR2 SMNVEV (reference sequence). This CDR3 has 16 residues. The CDR3 DNA reads TGTGCCAGCAGTTTACGGGGGGCTCCTGGGGCCAACGTCCTGACTTTC. The encoded protein is CASSLRGAPGANVLTF.

CDR3 in amino acids: CASSPKNPGGETQYF. The DNA for the CDR3 is TGTGCCAGCTCACCCAAAAATCCGGGGGGAGAGACCCAGTACTTC. The gene calls are TRBV18 and TRBJ2-5, with 7 bases lining up with TRBD2. V lost 3 bases and J lost 4; bases outside the gene matches: 8. The CDR3 loop spans 15 amino acids. CDR1 KGHSH and CDR2 LQKENI come from the germline V gene.

V usage is TRBV27 and J usage is TRBJ2-7, with D possibly matching TRBD2 (5 bases). The CDR3 extends over 12 amino acids. Looked up from germline, CDR1 is MNHEY and CDR2 is SMNVEV (reference sequence). V lost 5 bases, J lost 7 bases, and 12 bases lay in between. CDR3 bases: TGTGCCAGCAGTCGGGCGGGTTGGGAGCAGTACTTC. It translates to CASSRAGWEQYF.

V gene TRBV9 combines with J gene TRBJ1-3; D possibly corresponds to TRBD1 (6 bases). This CDR3 comprises 17 residues. Germline CDR1 SGDLS, CDR2 YYNGEE. The V and J ends lost 4 bases and 0 bases respectively, with 17 bases between them. DNA for the CDR3: TGTGCCAGCAGCCCCCAGGGGTTAGCGAACTCTGGAAACACCATATATTTT. This codes for CASSPQGLANSGNTIYF.

The chain links TRBV7-3 to TRBJ1-1; 9 bases match TRBD1. This CDR3 is 14 amino acids long. The V gene's germline CDR1 is SGHTA and CDR2 FQGTGA. Trimming at V came to 5 bases and at J to 4 bases, leaving 5 bases not matched to a gene. The CDR3 sequence is CASSLGTGPTEAFF. The DNA of the CDR3 is TGTGCCAGCAGCCTCGGGACAGGGCCCACTGAAGCTTTCTTT.

The chain recombines TRBV27 with TRBJ1-2, with a tentative D call TRBD1 (6 bases). The CDR3 totals 15 residues. The germline V and J ends were trimmed by 8 bases and 2 bases, with 18 bases remaining between them. The germline CDR1 and CDR2 sequences are MNHEY and SMNVEV (reference sequence). CDR3 sequence: CASRGLSEGNYGYTF. The DNA of the CDR3 is TGTGCCAGCCGGGGGCTGAGCGAGGGGAACTATGGCTACACCTTC.

V and J are TRBV6-5 and TRBJ2-7; the D gene is possibly TRBD2 (5 bases). The germline V gene has CDR1 MNHEY and CDR2 SVGAGI. V gave up 8 bases and J gave up 3 bases, with 17 bases separating them. The CDR3 covers 14 residues. CDR3 nucleotides: TGTGCCAGCCCCTCAGGAGCGGTGGACTACGAGCAGTACTTC. It encodes CASPSGAVDYEQYF.

J is TRBJ2-1 and V is TRBV5-1; D possibly uses TRBD1 or TRBD2 (5 bases each). The CDR3 consists of 13 residues. The V gene's germline CDR1 is SGHRS and CDR2 YFSETQ. The V gene lost 0 bases and the J gene lost 13 bases, with 14 bases spanning the gap. The CDR3 nucleotides are TGCGCCAGCAGCTTGGGTGGTAGAGGGGACCAGTTCTTC. Its protein is CASSLGGRGDQFF.

This clone was seen a single time. J is TRBJ1-2 and V is TRBV21-1; the table assigns TRBD1, which was not confirmed against the DNA. TRBV21-1 has pseudogene status. There are 18 residues in the CDR3. CDR3 coding DNA: TGTGCCAGCAGCCCTGATCCCGGCGAACAGGGGCTTAACTATGGCTACACCTTC. Its protein is CASSPDPGEQGLNYGYTF.

V gene TRBV6-5 combines with J gene TRBJ2-7; D is uncertain. The germline V gene encodes CDR1 MNHEY and CDR2 SVGAGI. Trimming removed 2 bases at V and 2 bases at J, with 10 bases between. The CDR3 totals 14 residues. CDR3 nucleotide sequence: TGTGCCAGCAGTTACACCGTCACAGCCTACGAGCAGTACTTC. Encoded protein: CASSYTVTAYEQYF.

The table lists this clone with a few counts. The chain links TRBV2 to TRBJ1-2; TRBD1 is a possible D gene (6 bases). The CDR3 has 12 residues. The V end lost 6 bases, the J end lost 4 bases, and 9 bases lay between the germline ends. Germline V gene lookup returns CDR1 SNHLY and CDR2 FYNNEI. CDR3 amino acids: CASRRRGYGYTF. For the CDR3, the DNA is TGTGCCAGCAGGCGCAGGGGCTATGGCTACACCTTC.